The entry below gives a single T cell receptor (beta chain) sequence along with its context. This sample is part of a study of blood T cell repertoires in COVID-19. Per the germline V gene, CDR1 is SGHRS and CDR2 is YFSETQ. The CDR3 consists of 15 residues. V dropped 1 base and J dropped 2 bases, with 7 bases sitting between them. Produced via immunoSEQ multiplex PCR; TCRdb's table is partial and in-frame only. Of approximately 250,000 clones listed, roughly 90% are singletons. The chain recombines TRBV5-1 with TRBJ2-6; possibly TRBD1 for D (5 bases). Input material: peripheral blood. This TCR derives from a woman in her 70s with COVID-19, enrolled during active disease. The CDR3 DNA reads TGCGCCAGCAGCTTGTTCAGGGCTGGGGCCAACGTCCTGACTTTC. Protein product: CASSLFRAGANVLTF.